The rows below give T cell receptor beta chains drawn from one sample of a study of graft-versus-host responses after intestinal transplantation. TCRdb's copy holds only in-frame clones and misses some; the assay was immunoSEQ multiplex PCR. The sample consists of some 45,000 clones, around 90% of them appearing once. Sequenced material: PBMCs, taken 524 days after transplant. The receptors stem from a human patient who received an intestinal transplant, so some T cells may come from the graft donor. Each CDR3 is given with its conserved first and last residue. D genes are given only for firm matches.

j_gene: TRBJ2-7; v_gene: TRBV7-2; d_gene: -; CDR3aa: CASSLVSLASYEQYF
j_gene: TRBJ2-7; v_gene: TRBV7-2; d_gene: -; CDR3aa: CASSLRSPPEQYF
j_gene: TRBJ1-2; v_gene: TRBV19; d_gene: TRBD1; CDR3aa: CASSTGTAYGYTF
j_gene: TRBJ2-7; v_gene: TRBV7-9; d_gene: -; CDR3aa: CASSHIYEQYF
j_gene: TRBJ2-7; v_gene: TRBV2; d_gene: TRBD2; CDR3aa: CASGEGRTYEQYF
j_gene: TRBJ2-2; v_gene: TRBV23-1; d_gene: TRBD1; CDR3aa: CASSLSRDRENTGELFF
j_gene: TRBJ2-1; v_gene: TRBV18; d_gene: -; CDR3aa: CASSPAGGGPIRNEQFF
j_gene: TRBJ1-4; v_gene: TRBV4-2; d_gene: TRBD1; CDR3aa: CASSQLFRGQGEKLFF
j_gene: TRBJ2-5; v_gene: TRBV15; d_gene: -; CDR3aa: CATSRDRANGETQYF
j_gene: TRBJ1-1; v_gene: TRBV7-2; d_gene: -; CDR3aa: CASSLYGGTNTEAFF
j_gene: TRBJ2-2; v_gene: TRBV2; d_gene: TRBD1; CDR3aa: CASSAHLGQENTGELFF
j_gene: TRBJ2-1; v_gene: TRBV19; d_gene: TRBD2; CDR3aa: CASSDVNPSTSGRALPDLNEQFF
j_gene: TRBJ2-2; v_gene: TRBV5-1; d_gene: TRBD1; CDR3aa: CASSPGPGTGNEGAGELFF
j_gene: TRBJ1-2; v_gene: TRBV6-1; d_gene: -; CDR3aa: CASGDGLGYTF
j_gene: TRBJ2-6; v_gene: TRBV28; d_gene: -; CDR3aa: CASNSGANVLTF
j_gene: TRBJ1-6; v_gene: TRBV19; d_gene: -; CDR3aa: CASTGRTGSPLHF
j_gene: TRBJ2-5; v_gene: TRBV9; d_gene: TRBD2; CDR3aa: CASSPQRAGVGETQYF
j_gene: TRBJ2-2; v_gene: TRBV29-1; d_gene: TRBD2; CDR3aa: CSVTRLAGESFAPGELFF
j_gene: TRBJ2-7; v_gene: TRBV27; d_gene: TRBD2; CDR3aa: CASSLSWGGTYEQYF
j_gene: TRBJ1-3; v_gene: TRBV27; d_gene: -; CDR3aa: CASSLQGGNTIYF
j_gene: TRBJ2-5; v_gene: TRBV9; d_gene: -; CDR3aa: CASSVETTGETQYF
j_gene: TRBJ2-5; v_gene: TRBV28; d_gene: -; CDR3aa: CASSLLETQYF
j_gene: TRBJ1-2; v_gene: TRBV21-1; d_gene: -; CDR3aa: CASSKAEALKPANYGYTF
j_gene: TRBJ2-7; v_gene: TRBV13; d_gene: -; CDR3aa: CASSLRGHYEQYF
j_gene: TRBJ2-1; v_gene: TRBV7-9; d_gene: TRBD2; CDR3aa: CASSPLAGPYNEQFF
j_gene: TRBJ1-2; v_gene: TRBV5-8; d_gene: -; CDR3aa: CASSLELGGYTF
j_gene: TRBJ2-7; v_gene: TRBV13; d_gene: TRBD1; CDR3aa: CASRRGQATYEQYF